This is a list of T cell receptor beta chains from one sample in a study of CD8 T cells in ankylosing spondylitis. TCRdb independently ran MiXCR on the 5' RACE reads; one entry per CDR3 protein. The table includes around 130,000 distinct CDR3 sequences, roughly 7.3% detected once. Sequencing was carried out using blood, either unsorted or a sorted T cell fraction (not recorded which). These receptors came from a male donor with ankylosing spondylitis or in good health (not recorded which). Each CDR3 is given with its conserved first and last residue. The D gene is left open where the match is weak. Clone sizes are shown as how often the clone was seen (once, few, many) or a class if it is expanded.

>many|TRBV5-1|TRBJ2-7|.
TGCGCCAGCAGCTTGGTACCTCCCGAGCAGGGCACCTACGAGCAGTACTTC
CASSLVPPEQGTYEQYF
>many|TRBV7-2|TRBJ2-7|.
TGTGCCAGCAGCTTCAGTTCCACTATAATAACCTACGAGCAGTACTTC
CASSFSSTIITYEQYF
>many|TRBV19|TRBJ2-6|.
TGTGCCAGTAGTATACGATTGACGGTTAGATTTGTCTCTGGGGCCAACGTCCTGACTTTC
CASSIRLTVRFVSGANVLTF
>many|TRBV9|TRBJ2-3|.
TGTGCCAGCAGCCCATCCCGGACTAGCACAGATACGCAGTATTTT
CASSPSRTSTDTQYF
>many|TRBV15|TRBJ1-4|.
TGTGCCACCAGCAGAGACCCGTATAACGGGCGAAAACTGTTTTTT
CATSRDPYNGRKLFF
>many|TRBV5-5|TRBJ2-1|.
TGTGCCAGCAGCTTTTTCAGGGAGCCCTACAATGAGCAGTTCTTC
CASSFFREPYNEQFF
>many|TRBV4-1|TRBJ2-7|.
TGCGCCAGCAGCCAAGGGTCGGGACCCCTAAGCTCCTACGAGCAGTACTTC
CASSQGSGPLSSYEQYF
>many|TRBV5-6|TRBJ2-5|TRBD1
TGTGCCAGCAGCTTAATGGAGGACAGGGAAGAGACCCAGTACTTC
CASSLMEDREETQYF
>many|TRBV5-1|TRBJ2-2|TRBD2
TGCGCCAGCAGCAAGAAACTAGCGGGAGGGAACACCGGGGAGCTGTTTTTT
CASSKKLAGGNTGELFF
>many|TRBV20-1|TRBJ2-7|.
TGCAGTGCTGGAAACCGGGACCGACTCGAGCAGTACTTC
CSAGNRDRLEQYF
>many|TRBV20-1|TRBJ2-1|TRBD2
TGCAGTGCTAGAAAGATAGCGGGAGGTTCCCACAATGAGCAGTTCTTC
CSARKIAGGSHNEQFF
>many|TRBV7-9|TRBJ1-2|.
TGTGCCAGCAGCGTCGGGACCAACTATGGCTACACCTTC
CASSVGTNYGYTF
>many|TRBV20-1|TRBJ2-7|TRBD1
TGCAGTGCTTACAGGGGTAGCGAGCAGTACTTC
CSAYRGSEQYF
>many|TRBV12-3/TRBV12-4|TRBJ2-5|TRBD1
TGTGCCAGCAGACCGGGACAGAGACAAGAGACCCAGTACTTC
CASRPGQRQETQYF
>many|TRBV6-1|TRBJ2-3|.
TGTGCCAGCAGGCCCGGCCAGCCCGCCGCGCAGTATTTT
CASRPGQPAAQYF
>many|TRBV20-1|TRBJ1-1|TRBD1
TGCAGTGCTCTGCAGGGGGCTCCTGAAGCTTTCTTT
CSALQGAPEAFF
>many|TRBV10-3|TRBJ1-5|.
TGTGCCATCAGTGAGGCGACGGGGGTTCGAAACAATCAGCCCCAGCATTTT
CAISEATGVRNNQPQHF
>many|TRBV19|TRBJ2-3|.
TGTGCCAGTAGTCCAGGGACGGGACCGTTTACGCAGTATTTT
CASSPGTGPFTQYF
>few|TRBV3-1|TRBJ1-5|.
TGTGCCAGCAGCCAATCGGGACAGCCCCAGCATTTT
CASSQSGQPQHF